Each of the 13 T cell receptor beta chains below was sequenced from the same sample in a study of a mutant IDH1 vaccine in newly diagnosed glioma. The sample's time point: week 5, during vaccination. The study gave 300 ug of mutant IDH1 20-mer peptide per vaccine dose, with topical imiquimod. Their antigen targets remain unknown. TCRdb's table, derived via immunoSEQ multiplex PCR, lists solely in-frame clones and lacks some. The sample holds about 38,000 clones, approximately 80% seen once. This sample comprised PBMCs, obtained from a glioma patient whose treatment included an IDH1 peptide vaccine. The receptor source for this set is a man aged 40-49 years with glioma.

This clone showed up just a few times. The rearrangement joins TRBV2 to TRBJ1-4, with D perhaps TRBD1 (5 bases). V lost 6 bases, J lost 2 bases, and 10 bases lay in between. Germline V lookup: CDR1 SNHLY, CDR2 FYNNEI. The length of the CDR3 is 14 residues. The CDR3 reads CASRRGTTNEKLFF. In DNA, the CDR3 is TGTGCCAGCAGACGAGGGACGACTAATGAAAAACTGTTTTTT.

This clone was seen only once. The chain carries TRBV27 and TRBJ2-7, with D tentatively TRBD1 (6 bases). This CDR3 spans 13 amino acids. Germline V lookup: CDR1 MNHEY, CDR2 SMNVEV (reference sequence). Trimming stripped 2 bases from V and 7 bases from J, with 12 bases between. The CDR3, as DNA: TGTGCCAGCAGTTTAACGGCACAGGGAGAGCAGTACTTC. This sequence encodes CASSLTAQGEQYF.

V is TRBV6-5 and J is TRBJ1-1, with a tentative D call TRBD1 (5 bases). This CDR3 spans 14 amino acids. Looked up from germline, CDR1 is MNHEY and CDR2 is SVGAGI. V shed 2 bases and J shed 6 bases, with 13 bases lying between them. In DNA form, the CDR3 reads TGTGCCAGCAGTTACAGGTGGGGGGGGGCTGAAGCTTTCTTT. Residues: CASSYRWGGAEAFF.

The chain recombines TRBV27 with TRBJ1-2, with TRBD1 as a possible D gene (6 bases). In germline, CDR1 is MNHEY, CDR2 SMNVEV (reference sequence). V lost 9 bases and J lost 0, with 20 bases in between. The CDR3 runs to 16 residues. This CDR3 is CASMATGSSANYGYTF. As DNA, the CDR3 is TGTGCCAGTATGGCGACAGGAAGCTCCGCTAACTATGGCTACACCTTC.

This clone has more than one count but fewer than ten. The CDR3 region has the DNA TGTGCCAGCCTCCGGGACAGGGCCTTGGGGGAGCAGTACTTC. Translated: CASLRDRALGEQYF. The gene calls are TRBV6-1 and TRBJ2-7, with 9 bases identical to TRBD1. The CDR3 length is 14 residues. Unmatched junction bases numbered 12, after V lost 8 bases and J lost 7 bases. From germline, CDR1 is MNHNS and CDR2 SASEGT.

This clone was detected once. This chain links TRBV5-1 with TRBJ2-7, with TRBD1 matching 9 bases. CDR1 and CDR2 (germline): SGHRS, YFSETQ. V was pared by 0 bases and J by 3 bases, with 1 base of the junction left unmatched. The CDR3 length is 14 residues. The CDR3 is CASSLGTGVYEQYF. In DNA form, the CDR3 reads TGCGCCAGCAGCTTGGGGACAGGGGTCTACGAGCAGTACTTC.

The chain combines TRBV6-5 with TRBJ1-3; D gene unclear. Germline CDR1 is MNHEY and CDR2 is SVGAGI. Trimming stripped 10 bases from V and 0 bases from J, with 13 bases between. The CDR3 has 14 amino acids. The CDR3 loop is CATRTASSGNTIYF. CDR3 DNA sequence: TGTGCCACCCGGACTGCGAGCTCTGGAAACACCATATATTTT.

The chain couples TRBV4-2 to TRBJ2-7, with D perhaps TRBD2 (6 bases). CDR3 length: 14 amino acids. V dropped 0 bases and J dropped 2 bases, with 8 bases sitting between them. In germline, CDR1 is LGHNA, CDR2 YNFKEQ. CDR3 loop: CASSQDWGAYEQYF. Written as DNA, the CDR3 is TGTGCCAGCAGCCAAGACTGGGGGGCCTACGAGCAGTACTTC.

CDR3 in DNA: TGTGCCAGCAGCTTGGGACTAGCGGGGGGGCCAGATACGCAGTATTTT. Translated, it gives CASSLGLAGGPDTQYF. This chain connects TRBV7-8 to TRBJ2-3; TRBD2 agrees at 16 bases. Trimming at V came to 3 bases and at J to 4 bases, leaving 1 base not matched to a gene. The CDR3 is 16 amino acids. Germline V gives CDR1 SGHVS, CDR2 FQNEAQ.

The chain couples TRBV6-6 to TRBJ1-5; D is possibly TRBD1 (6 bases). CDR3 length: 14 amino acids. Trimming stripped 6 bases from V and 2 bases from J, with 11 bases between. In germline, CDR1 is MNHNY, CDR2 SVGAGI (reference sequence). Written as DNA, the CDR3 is TGTGCCAGCAGGGGAGGGGGGGGCAATCAGCCCCAGCATTTT. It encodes CASRGGGGNQPQHF.

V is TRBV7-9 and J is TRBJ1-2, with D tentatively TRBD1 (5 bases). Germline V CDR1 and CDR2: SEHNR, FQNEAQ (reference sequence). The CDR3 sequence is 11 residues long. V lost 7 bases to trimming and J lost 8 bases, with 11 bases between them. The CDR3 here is CASNGGHGYTF. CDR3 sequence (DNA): TGTGCCAGCAACGGGGGTCACGGCTACACCTTC.

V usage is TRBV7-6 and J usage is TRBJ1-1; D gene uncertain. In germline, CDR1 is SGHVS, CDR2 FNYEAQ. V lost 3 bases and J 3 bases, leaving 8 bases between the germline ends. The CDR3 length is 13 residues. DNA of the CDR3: TGTGCCAGCAGCTTTCAGTCATACACTGAAGCTTTCTTT. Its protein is CASSFQSYTEAFF.

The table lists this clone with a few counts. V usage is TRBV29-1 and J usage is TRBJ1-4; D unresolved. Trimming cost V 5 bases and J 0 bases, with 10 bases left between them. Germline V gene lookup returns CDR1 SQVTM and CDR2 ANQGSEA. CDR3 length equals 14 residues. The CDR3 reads CSVHDGATNEKLFF. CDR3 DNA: TGCAGCGTTCACGACGGTGCAACTAATGAAAAACTGTTTTTT. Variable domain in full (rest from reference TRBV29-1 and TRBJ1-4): SAVISQKPSRDICQRGTSLTIQCQVDSQVTMMFWYRQQPGQSLTLIATANQGSEATYESGFVIDKFPISRPNLTFSTLTVSNMSPEDSSIYLCSVHDGATNEKLFFGSGTQLSVL.